This T cell receptor (beta chain) was found in a study of T cell clonotyping in hematopoietic cell transplantation. Time point denoted: recipient sample about 28 days before transplant, after cytoreduction. The table came from immunoSEQ multiplex PCR; TCRdb's copy has only in-frame clones and leaves some out. The table has approximately 44,000 clones, 85% seen once; the top ten hold about 2.6%. Germline CDR1 SGHRS, CDR2 YFSETQ. J gave up 4 bases and V 4 bases, and 4 bases lay outside the gene matches. CDR3 length: 14 residues. Sequenced material: peripheral blood mononuclear cells, taken before stem cell transplant. This TCR came from a man aged 55 to 70 with acute myeloid leukemia. Some clones in this sample may be carry-over from other donors' samples. The chain links TRBV5-1 to TRBJ1-2; 10 nucleotides align to TRBD1. DNA for the CDR3: TGCGCCAGCAGCGGGGACAGGGGAATCTATGGCTACACCTTC. This codes for CASSGDRGIYGYTF.